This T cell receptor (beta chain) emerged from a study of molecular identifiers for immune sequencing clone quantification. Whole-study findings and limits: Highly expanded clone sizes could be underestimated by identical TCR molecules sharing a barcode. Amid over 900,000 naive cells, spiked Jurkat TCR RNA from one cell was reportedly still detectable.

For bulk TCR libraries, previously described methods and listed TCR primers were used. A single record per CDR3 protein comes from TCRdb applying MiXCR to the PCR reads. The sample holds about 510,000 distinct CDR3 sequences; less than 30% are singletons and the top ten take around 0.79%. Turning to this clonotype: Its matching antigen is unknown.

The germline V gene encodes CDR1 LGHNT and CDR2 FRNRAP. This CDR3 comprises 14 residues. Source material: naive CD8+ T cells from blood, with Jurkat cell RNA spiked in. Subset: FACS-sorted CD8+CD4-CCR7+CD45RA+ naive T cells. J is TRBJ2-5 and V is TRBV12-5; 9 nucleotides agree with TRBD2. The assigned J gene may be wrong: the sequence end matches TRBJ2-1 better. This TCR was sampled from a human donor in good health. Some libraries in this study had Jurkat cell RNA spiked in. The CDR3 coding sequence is TGTGCTAGTGCCGAGCGGGAGGAAGAAGAGACCCAGTTCTTC. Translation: CASAEREEEETQFF.